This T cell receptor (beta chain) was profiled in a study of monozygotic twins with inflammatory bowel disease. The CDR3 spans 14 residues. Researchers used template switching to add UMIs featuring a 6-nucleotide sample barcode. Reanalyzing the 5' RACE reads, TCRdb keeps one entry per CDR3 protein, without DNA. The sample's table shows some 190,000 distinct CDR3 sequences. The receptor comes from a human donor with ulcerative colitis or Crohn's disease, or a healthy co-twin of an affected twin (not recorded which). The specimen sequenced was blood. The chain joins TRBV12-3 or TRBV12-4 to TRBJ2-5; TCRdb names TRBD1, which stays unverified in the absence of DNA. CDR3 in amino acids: CASTPREFQETQYF.